This TCR beta chain was retrieved from a study of control samples from healthy donors and cancer patients. Germline CDR1 is SGHVS and CDR2 is FQNEAQ. This CDR3 has 14 residues. V shed 5 bases and J shed 3 bases, with 11 bases lying between them. Some clones are missing from TCRdb's copy, which holds only in-frame ones; the method was immunoSEQ multiplex PCR. This table holds around 110,000 clones, roughly nine tenths found once. The V and J genes are TRBV7-8 and TRBJ2-1, with D possibly TRBD2 on 6 matching bases. The source material was PBMCs. This clonotype originated in a woman aged 50 to 65 with colorectal cancer. The CDR3 spells CASSRGTVYNEQFF. In nucleotides, the CDR3 is TGTGCCAGCAGCCGCGGGACGGTCTACAATGAGCAGTTCTTC.